The sequence of this T cell receptor (beta chain) was determined in a study of CD4 T cells in relation to SARS-CoV-2 and coronaviruses. As to this clone: Its matching antigen is unknown.

Only in-frame clones appear in the TCRdb table, and some are missing; sequencing was by immunoSEQ multiplex PCR. Of some 40,000 clones listed, over 75% are singletons. Sequenced input: memory CD4+ T cells from PBMCs, cultured in vitro. This sequence was found in an adult with COVID-19.

DNA for the CDR3: TGTGCCAGCAGCCCTAAGAAGGCAGCGGGTTCCTACAATGAGCAGTTCTTC. Protein product: CASSPKKAAGSYNEQFF. V gene TRBV7-9 combines with J gene TRBJ2-1, with D perhaps TRBD2 (6 bases). Germline V gives CDR1 SEHNR, CDR2 FQNEAQ (reference sequence). Trimming took off 5 bases at V and 1 base at J, with 18 bases between the two ends. There are 17 residues in the CDR3. The full variable domain, rest sourced from reference TRBV7-9 and TRBJ2-1, is DTGVSQNPRHKITKRGQNVTFRCDPISEHNRLYWYRQTLGQGPEFLTYFQNEAQLEKSRLLSDRFSAERPKGSFSTLEIQRTEQGDSAMYLCASSPKKAAGSYNEQFFGPGTRLTVL.